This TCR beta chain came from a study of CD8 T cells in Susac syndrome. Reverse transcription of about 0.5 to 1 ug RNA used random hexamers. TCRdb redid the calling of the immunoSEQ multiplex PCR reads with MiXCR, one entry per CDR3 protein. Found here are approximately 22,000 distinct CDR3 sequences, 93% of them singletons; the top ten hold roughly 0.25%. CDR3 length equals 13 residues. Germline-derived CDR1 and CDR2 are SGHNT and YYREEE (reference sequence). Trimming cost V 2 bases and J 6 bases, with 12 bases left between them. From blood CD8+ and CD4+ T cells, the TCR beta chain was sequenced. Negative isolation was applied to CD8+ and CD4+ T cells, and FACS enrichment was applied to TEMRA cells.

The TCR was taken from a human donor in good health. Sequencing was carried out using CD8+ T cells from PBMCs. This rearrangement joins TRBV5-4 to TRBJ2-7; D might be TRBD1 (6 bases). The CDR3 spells CASSLRTVSEQYF. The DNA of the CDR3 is TGTGCCAGCAGCTTAAGGACAGTAAGCGAGCAGTACTTC. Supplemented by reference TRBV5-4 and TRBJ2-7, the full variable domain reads ETGVTQSPTHLIKTRGQQVTLRCSSQSGHNTVSWYQQALGQGPQFIFQYYREEENGRGNFPPRFSGLQFPNYSSELNVNALELDDSALYLCASSLRTVSEQYFGPGTRLTVT.